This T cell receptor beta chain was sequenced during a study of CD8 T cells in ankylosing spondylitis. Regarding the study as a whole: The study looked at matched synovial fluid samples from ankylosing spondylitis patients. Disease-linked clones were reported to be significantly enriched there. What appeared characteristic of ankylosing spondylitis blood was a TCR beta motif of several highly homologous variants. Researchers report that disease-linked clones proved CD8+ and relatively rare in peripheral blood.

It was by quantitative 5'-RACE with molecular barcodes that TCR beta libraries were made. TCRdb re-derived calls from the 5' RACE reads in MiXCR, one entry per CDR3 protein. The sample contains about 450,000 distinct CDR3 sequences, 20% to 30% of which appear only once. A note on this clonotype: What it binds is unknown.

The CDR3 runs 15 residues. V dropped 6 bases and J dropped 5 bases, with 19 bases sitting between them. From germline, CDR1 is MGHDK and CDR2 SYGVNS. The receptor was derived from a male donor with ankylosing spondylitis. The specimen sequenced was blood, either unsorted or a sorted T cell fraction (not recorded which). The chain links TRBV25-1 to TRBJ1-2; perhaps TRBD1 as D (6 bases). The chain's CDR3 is CASSPNLWRGYGYTF. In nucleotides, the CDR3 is TGTGCCAGCAGCCCAAACCTCTGGAGGGGGTATGGCTACACCTTC.